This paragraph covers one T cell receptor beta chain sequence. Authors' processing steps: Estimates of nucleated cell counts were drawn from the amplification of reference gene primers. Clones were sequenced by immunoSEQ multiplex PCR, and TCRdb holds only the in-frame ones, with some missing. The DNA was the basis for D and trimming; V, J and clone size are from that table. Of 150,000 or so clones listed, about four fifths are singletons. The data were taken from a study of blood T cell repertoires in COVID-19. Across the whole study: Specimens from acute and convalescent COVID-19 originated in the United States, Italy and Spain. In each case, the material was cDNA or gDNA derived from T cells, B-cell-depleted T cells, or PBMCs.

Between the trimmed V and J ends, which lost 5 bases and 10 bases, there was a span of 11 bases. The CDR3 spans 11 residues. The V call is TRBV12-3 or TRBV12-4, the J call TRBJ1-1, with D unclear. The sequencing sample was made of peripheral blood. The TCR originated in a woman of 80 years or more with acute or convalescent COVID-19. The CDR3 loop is CASSMEESAFF. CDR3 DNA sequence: TGTGCCAGCAGTATGGAGGAGTCAGCTTTCTTT.